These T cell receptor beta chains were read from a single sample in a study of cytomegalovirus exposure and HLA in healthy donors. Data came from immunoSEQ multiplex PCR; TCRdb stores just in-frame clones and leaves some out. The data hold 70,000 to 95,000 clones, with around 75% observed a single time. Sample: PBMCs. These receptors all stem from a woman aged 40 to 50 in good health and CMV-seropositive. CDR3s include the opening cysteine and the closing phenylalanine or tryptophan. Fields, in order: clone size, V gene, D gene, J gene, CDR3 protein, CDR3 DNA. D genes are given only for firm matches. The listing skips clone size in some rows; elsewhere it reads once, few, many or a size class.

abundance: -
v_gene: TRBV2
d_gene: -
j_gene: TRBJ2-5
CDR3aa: CASSPRGGETQYF
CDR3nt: TGTGCCAGCAGTCCCAGGGGAGGGGAGACCCAGTACTTC

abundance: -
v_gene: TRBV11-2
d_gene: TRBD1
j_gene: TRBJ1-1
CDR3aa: CASSAIVTGVGTEAFF
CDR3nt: TGTGCCAGCAGCGCTATCGTCACAGGGGTGGGCACTGAAGCTTTCTTT

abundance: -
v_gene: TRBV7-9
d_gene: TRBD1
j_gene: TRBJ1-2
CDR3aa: CASRPTGRPNYGYTF
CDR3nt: TGTGCCAGCAGACCGACAGGGCGGCCTAACTATGGCTACACCTTC

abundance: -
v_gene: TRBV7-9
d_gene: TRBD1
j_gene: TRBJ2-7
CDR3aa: CASSSQPTGHHYEQYF
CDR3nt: TGTGCCAGCAGCTCCCAGCCGACAGGGCACCACTACGAGCAGTACTTC

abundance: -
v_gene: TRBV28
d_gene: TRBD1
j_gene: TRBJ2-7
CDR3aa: CASRTGTANSYEQYF
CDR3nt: TGTGCCAGCAGGACCGGGACAGCAAACTCCTACGAGCAGTACTTC

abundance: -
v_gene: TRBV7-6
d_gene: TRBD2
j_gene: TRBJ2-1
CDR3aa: CASSTSGSNNEQFF
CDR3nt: TGTGCCAGCAGTACTAGCGGGAGTAACAATGAGCAGTTCTTC

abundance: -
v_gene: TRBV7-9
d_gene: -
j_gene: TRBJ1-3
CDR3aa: CASSLARANPSGNTIYF
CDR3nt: TGTGCCAGCAGCTTAGCCAGGGCAAACCCCTCTGGAAACACCATATATTTT

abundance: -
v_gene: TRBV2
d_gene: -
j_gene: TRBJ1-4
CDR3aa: CASRKPGHGNEKLFF
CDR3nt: TGTGCCAGCAGGAAACCGGGACATGGTAATGAAAAACTGTTTTTT

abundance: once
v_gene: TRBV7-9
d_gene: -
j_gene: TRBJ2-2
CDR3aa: CASSLVGDREGELFF
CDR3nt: TGTGCCAGCAGCTTAGTAGGCGACAGAGAGGGGGAGCTGTTTTTT

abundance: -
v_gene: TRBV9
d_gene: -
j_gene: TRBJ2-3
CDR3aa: CASSVGAAYSPDTQYF
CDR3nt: TGTGCCAGCAGCGTAGGGGCAGCCTACTCCCCGGATACGCAGTATTTT

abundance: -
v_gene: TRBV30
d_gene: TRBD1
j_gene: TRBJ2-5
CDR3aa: CAWSLTGGSGETQYF
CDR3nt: TGTGCCTGGAGCCTGACAGGGGGTTCGGGCGAGACCCAGTACTTC

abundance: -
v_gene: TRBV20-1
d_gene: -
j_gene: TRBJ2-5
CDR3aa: CSASPGETQYF
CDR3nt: TGCAGTGCTAGCCCAGGGGAGACCCAGTACTTC

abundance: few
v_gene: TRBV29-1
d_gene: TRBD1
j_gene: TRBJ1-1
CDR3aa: CSVRQGDTEAFF
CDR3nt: TGCAGCGTTAGACAGGGGGACACTGAAGCTTTCTTT

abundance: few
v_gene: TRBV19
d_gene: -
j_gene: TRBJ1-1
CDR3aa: CASSMSGGAFF
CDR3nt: TGTGCCAGTAGTATGTCTGGAGGGGCTTTCTTT

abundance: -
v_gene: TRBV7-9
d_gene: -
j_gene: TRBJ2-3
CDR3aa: CASNPPTNSTDTQYF
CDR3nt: TGTGCCAGCAACCCCCCGACTAACAGCACAGATACGCAGTATTTT

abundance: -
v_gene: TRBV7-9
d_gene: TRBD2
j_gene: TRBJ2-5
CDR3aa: CASSFTVTSGGGETQYF
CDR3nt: TGTGCCAGCAGTTTCACCGTGACTAGCGGGGGGGGAGAGACCCAGTACTTC

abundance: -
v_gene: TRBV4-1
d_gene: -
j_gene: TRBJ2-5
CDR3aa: CASSQDLEETQYF
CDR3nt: TGCGCCAGCAGCCAAGATCTGGAGGAGACCCAGTACTTC

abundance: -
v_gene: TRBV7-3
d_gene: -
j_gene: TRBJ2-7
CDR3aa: CASSPENEGVPEQYF
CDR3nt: TGTGCCAGCAGCCCCGAGAACGAGGGGGTTCCCGAGCAGTACTTC

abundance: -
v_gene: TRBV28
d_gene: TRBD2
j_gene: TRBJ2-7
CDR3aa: CASSPGRMAYEQYF
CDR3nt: TGTGCCAGCAGCCCCGGGAGGATGGCATACGAGCAGTACTTC

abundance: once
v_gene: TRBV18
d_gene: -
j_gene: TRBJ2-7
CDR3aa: CASSPVRDSYEQYF
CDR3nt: TGTGCCAGCTCACCCGTGAGGGACTCCTACGAGCAGTACTTC

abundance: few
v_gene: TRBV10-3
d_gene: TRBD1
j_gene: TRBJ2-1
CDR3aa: CAISTEQGNEQFF
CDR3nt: TGTGCCATCAGCACCGAACAGGGGAATGAGCAGTTCTTC

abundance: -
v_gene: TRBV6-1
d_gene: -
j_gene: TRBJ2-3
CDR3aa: CASSEVRGTDTQYF
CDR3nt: TGTGCCAGCAGTGAAGTTAGGGGGACAGATACGCAGTATTTT

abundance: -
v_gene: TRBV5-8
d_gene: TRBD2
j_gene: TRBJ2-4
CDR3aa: CASSFLLGGGGNIQYF
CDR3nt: TGTGCCAGCAGCTTTCTGCTCGGGGGCGGGGGGAACATTCAGTACTTC

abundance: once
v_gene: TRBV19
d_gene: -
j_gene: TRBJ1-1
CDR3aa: CASSMGRAAFF
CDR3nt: TGTGCCAGTAGTATGGGCAGGGCGGCTTTCTTT

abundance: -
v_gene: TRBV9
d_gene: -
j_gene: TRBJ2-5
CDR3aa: CASSVAGDRWTQYF
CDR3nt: TGTGCCAGCAGCGTAGCAGGGGACCGGTGGACCCAGTACTTC

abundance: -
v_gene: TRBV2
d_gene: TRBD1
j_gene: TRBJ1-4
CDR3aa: CASRGTGGLSNEKLFF
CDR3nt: TGTGCCAGCAGGGGGACAGGGGGCCTTAGTAATGAAAAACTGTTTTTT

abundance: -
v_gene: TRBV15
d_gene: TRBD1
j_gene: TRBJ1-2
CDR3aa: CATSRVPPGQGSNYGYTF
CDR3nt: TGTGCCACCAGCAGAGTCCCCCCCGGACAGGGATCAAACTATGGCTACACCTTC

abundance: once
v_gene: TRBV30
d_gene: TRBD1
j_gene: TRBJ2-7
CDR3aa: CAWSQLESRQGAYEQYF
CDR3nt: TGTGCCTGGAGCCAACTCGAGAGCAGACAGGGGGCCTACGAGCAGTACTTC

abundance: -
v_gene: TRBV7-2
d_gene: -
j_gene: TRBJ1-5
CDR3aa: CASSPTVGVGRPQHF
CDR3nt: TGTGCCAGCAGCCCGACAGTTGGGGTGGGTAGACCCCAGCATTTT

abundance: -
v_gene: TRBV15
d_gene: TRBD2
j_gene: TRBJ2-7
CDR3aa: CATSTDLSGRTYEQYF
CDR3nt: TGTGCCACCAGCACCGACTTGAGCGGGAGGACCTACGAGCAGTACTTC

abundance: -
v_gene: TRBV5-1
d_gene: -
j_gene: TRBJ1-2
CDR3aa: CASSLDSSNYGYTF
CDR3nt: TGCGCCAGCAGCTTGGACAGCTCTAACTATGGCTACACCTTC

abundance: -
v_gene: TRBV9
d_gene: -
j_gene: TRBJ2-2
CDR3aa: CASSVAQVTGELFF
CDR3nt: TGTGCCAGCAGCGTAGCTCAGGTAACCGGGGAGCTGTTTTTT

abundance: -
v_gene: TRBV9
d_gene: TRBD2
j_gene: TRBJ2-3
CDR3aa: CASSSGRGETATNTQYF
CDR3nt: TGTGCCAGCAGCTCAGGCCGGGGGGAGACTGCAACTAATACGCAGTATTTT

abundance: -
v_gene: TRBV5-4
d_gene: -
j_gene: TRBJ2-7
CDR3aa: CASSLPGDYEQYF
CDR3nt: TGTGCCAGCAGCTTGCCCGGTGATTACGAGCAGTACTTC

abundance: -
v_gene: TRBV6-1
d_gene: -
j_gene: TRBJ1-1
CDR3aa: CASSELGSGTEAFF
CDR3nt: TGTGCCAGCAGTGAGTTGGGTTCGGGCACTGAAGCTTTCTTT